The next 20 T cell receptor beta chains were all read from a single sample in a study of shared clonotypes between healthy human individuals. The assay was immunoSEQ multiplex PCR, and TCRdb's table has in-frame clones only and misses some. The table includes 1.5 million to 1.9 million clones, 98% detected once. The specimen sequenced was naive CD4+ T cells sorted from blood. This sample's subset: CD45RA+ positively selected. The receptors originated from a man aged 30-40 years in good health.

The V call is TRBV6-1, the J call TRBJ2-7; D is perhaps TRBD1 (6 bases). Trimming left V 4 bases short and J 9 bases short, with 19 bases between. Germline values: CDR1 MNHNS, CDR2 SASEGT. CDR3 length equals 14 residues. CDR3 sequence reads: CASSVGTPPAGQYF. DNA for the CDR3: TGTGCCAGCAGTGTGGGGACACCCCCCGCCGGGCAGTACTTC.

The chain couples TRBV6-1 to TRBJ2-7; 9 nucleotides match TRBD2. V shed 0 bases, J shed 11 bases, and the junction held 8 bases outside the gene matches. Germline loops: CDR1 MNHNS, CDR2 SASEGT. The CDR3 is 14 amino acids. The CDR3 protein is CASSEATAGGIKYF. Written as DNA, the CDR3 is TGTGCCAGCAGTGAAGCAACAGCGGGAGGCATTAAGTACTTC.

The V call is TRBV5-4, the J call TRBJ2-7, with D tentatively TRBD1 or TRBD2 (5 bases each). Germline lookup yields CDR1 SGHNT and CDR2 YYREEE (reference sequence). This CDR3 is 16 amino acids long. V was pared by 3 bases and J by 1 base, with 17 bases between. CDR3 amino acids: CASSSPGLGRSYEQYF. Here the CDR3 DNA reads TGTGCCAGCAGCTCGCCCGGGTTGGGACGGTCCTACGAGCAGTACTTC.

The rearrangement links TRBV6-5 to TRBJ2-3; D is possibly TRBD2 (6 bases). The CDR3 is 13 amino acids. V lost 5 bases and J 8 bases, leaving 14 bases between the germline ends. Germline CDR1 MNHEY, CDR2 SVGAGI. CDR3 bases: TGTGCCAGCAGTCCCTGGGAGGCGGGTACGCAGTATTTT. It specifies CASSPWEAGTQYF.

CDR3 nucleotides: TGCAGCGTCGCGCACCTTTTAAGGACAGACACCACTGAAGCTTTCTTT. Amino acids: CSVAHLLRTDTTEAFF. The chain employs TRBV29-1 and TRBJ1-1; D is possibly TRBD1 (6 bases). This CDR3 is built from 16 residues. Germline V lookup: CDR1 SQVTM, CDR2 ANQGSEA. V was cut by 6 bases and J by 4 bases, with 24 bases left in between.

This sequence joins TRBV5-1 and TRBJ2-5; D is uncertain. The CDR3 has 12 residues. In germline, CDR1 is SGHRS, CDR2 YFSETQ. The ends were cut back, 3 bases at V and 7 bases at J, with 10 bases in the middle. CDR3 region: CASSSPSGTQYF. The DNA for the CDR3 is TGCGCCAGCAGCTCGCCTTCGGGGACCCAGTACTTC.

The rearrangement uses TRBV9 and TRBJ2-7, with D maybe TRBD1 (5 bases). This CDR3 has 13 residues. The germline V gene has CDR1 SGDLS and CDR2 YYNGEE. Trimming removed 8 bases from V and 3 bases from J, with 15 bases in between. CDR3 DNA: TGTGCCAGTTTTAAGGGGTTGAGCTACGAGCAGTACTTC. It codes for CASFKGLSYEQYF.

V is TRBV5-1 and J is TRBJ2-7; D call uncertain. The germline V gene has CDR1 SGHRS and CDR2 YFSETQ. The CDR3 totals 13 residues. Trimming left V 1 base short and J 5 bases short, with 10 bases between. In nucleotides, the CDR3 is TGCGCCAGCAGCTTGTCAACGTTGGACGAGCAGTACTTC. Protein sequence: CASSLSTLDEQYF.

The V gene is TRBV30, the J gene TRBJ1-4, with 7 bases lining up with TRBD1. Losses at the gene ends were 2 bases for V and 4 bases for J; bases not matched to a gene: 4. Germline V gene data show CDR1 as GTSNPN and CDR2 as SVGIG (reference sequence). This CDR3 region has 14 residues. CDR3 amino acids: CAWSPGTVNEKLFF. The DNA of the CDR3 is TGTGCCTGGAGTCCCGGGACAGTTAATGAAAAACTGTTTTTT.

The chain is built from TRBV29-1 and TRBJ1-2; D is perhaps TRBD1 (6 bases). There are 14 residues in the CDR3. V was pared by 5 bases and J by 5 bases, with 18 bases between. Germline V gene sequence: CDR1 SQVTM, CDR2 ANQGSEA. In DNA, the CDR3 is TGCAGCGTTAATGTGGGGGCCGACTATTATGGCTACACCTTC. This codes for CSVNVGADYYGYTF.

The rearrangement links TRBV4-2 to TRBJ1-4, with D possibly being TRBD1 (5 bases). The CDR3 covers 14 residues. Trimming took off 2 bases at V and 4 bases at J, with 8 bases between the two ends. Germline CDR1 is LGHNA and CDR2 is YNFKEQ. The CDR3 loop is CASSQTGVNEKLFF. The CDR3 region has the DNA TGTGCCAGCAGCCAAACAGGCGTTAATGAAAAACTGTTTTTT.

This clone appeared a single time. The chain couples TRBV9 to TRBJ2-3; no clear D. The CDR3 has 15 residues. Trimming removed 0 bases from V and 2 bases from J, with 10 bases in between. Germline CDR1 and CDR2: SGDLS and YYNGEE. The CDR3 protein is CASSVEARNTDTQYF. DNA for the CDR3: TGTGCCAGCAGCGTAGAGGCTAGAAACACAGATACGCAGTATTTT.

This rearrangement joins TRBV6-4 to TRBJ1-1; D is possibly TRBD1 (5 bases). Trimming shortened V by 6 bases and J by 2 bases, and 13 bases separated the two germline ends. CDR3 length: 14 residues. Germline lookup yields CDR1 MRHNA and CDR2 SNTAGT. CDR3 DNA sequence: TGTGCCAGCAGGAATTCCGACAGAAACACTGAAGCTTTCTTT. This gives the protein CASRNSDRNTEAFF.

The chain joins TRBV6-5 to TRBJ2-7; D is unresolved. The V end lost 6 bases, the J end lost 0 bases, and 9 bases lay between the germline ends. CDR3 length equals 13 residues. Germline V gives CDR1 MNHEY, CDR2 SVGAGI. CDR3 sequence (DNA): TGTGCCAGCAGGACGGATCTCTCCTACGAGCAGTACTTC. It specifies CASRTDLSYEQYF.

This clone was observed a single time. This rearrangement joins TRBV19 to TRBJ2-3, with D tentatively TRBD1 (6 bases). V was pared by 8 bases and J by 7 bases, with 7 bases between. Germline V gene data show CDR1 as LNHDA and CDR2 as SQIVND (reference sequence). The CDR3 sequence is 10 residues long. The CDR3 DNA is TGTGCCAGTGGGGACAATACGCAGTATTTT. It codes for CASGDNTQYF.

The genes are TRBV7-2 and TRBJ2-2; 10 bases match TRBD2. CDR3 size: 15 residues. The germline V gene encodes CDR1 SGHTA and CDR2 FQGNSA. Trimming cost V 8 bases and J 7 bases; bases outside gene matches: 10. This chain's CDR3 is CASAPLAGVVGELFF. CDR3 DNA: TGTGCCAGCGCCCCCCTAGCGGGAGTAGTCGGGGAGCTGTTTTTT.

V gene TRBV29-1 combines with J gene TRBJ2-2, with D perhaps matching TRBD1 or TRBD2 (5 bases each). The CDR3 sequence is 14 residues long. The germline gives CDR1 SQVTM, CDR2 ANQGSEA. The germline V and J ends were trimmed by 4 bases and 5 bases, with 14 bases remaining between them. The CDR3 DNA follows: TGCAGCGTTGGGTTTCCAGGGAGTACCGGGGAGCTGTTTTTT. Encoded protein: CSVGFPGSTGELFF.

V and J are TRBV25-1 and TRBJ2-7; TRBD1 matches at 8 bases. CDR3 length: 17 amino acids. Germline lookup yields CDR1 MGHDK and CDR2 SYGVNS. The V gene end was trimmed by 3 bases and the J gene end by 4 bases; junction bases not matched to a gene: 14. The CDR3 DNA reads TGTGCCAGCAGTGAGCTTCCGGTTGGGACAGGTTTGTACGAGCAGTACTTC. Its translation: CASSELPVGTGLYEQYF.

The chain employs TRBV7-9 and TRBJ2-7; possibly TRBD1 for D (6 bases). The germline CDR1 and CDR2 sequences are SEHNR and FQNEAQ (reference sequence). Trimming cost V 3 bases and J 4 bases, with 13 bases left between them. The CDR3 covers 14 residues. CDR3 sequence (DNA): TGTGCCAGCAGCTTGGGACACGGAGTATACGAGCAGTACTTC. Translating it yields CASSLGHGVYEQYF.

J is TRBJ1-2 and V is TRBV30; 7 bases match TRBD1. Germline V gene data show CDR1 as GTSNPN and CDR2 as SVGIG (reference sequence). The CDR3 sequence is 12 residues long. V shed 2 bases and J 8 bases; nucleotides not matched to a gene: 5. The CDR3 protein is CAWSPGGMGYTF. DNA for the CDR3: TGTGCCTGGAGTCCAGGGGGAATGGGCTACACCTTC.